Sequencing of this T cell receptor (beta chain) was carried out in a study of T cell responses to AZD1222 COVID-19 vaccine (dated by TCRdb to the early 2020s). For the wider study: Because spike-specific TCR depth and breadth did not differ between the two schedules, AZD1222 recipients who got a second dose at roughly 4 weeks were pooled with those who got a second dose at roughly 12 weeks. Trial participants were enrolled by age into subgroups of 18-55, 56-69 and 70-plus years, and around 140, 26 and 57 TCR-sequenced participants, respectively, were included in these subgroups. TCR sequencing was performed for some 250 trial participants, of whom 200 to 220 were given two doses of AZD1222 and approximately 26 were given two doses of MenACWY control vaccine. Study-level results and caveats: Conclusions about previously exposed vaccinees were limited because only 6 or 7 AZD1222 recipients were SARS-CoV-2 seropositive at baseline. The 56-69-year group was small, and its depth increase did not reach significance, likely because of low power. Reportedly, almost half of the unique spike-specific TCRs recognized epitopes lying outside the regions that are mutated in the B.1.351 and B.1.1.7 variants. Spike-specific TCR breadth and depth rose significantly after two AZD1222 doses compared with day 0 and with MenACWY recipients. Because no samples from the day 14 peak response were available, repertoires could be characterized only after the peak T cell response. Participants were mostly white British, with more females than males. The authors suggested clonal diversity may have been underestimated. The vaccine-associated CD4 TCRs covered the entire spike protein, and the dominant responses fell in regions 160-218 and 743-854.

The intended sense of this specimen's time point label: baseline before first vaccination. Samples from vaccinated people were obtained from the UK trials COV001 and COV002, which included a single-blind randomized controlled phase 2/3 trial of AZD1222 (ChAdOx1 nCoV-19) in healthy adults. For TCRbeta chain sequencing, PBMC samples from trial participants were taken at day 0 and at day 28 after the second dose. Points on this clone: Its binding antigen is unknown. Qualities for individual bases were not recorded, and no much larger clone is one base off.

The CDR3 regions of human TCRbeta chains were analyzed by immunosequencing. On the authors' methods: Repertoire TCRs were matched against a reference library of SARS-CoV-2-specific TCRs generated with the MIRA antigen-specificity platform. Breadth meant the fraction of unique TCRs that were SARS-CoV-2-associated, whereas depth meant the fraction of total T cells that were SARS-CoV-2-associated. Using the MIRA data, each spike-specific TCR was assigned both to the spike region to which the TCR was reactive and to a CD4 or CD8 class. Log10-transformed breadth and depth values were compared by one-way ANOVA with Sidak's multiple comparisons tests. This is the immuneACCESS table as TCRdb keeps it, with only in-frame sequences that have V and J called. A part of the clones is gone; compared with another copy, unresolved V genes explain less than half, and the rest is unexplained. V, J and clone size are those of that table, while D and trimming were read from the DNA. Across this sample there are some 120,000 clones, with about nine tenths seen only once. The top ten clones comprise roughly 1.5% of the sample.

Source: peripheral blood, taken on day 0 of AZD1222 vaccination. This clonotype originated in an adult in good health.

The CDR3 here reads CASSPRTARGTDTQYF. The nucleotide sequence reads TGTGCCAGCAGCCCAAGGACCGCTCGGGGCACAGATACGCAGTATTTT. Rearrangement joined TRBV7-2 to TRBJ2-3; a confident D gene designation cannot be given. Between the V and J ends, shortened by 5 bases and 1 base respectively, the junction contains 16 bases. Its CDR3 holds 16 amino acids, cysteine through phenylalanine. Only the CDR3 region is kept as DNA, spanning 48 bases read in frame from base 1. Via the germline V gene, CDR1 is SGHTA and CDR2 FQGNSA.